A selection of T cell receptor beta chains follows, all from one sample in a study of T cells after yellow fever vaccination. TCRdb re-analysed the 5' RACE reads in MiXCR, keeping a single row per CDR3 protein. The data show roughly 310,000 distinct CDR3 sequences, around 4% seen once. Source: PBMCs, taken on the day of the yellow fever booster vaccination. All receptors come from a man between 18 and 29 years old who received the YFV17D yellow fever vaccine. The CDR3 runs from the conserved cysteine through the conserved F or W. The order of the fields is CDR3 protein, CDR3 DNA, clone size, D gene, V gene, J gene. D genes are given only for firm matches. Clone size is not always given. Where it is, it says once, few, many or a class for expanded clones.

CASSLIGRVEDTQYF	TGCGCCAGCAGCTTGATAGGGCGGGTGGAGGATACGCAGTATTTT	many	NA	TRBV5-1	TRBJ2-3
CASSPSGTGSGANVLTF	TGTGCCAGCTCACCGTCCGGGACAGGGTCTGGGGCCAACGTCCTGACTTTC	few	TRBD1	TRBV18	TRBJ2-6
CASSLVGESNSPLHF	TGCGCCAGCAGCTTGGTAGGAGAGTCTAATTCACCCCTCCACTTT	NA	NA	TRBV5-1	TRBJ1-6
CSGAGRMNTEAFF	TGCAGCGGAGCAGGGAGAATGAACACTGAAGCTTTCTTT	few	NA	TRBV29-1	TRBJ1-1
CASRLTDTGELFF	TGCGCCAGCAGGCTAACAGACACCGGGGAGCTGTTTTTT	many	NA	TRBV5-1	TRBJ2-2
CASSASGHSTDTQYF	TGTGCCAGCAGCGCTAGCGGTCATAGCACAGATACGCAGTATTTT	few	TRBD2	TRBV7-6	TRBJ2-3
CASSPGTTTYNEQFF	TGTGCCAGCAGCCCAGGGACTACCACCTACAATGAGCAGTTCTTC	few	TRBD2	TRBV7-2	TRBJ2-1
CASSFRLWGDQPQHF	TGTGCCAGCAGTTTCCGTCTCTGGGGGGATCAGCCCCAGCATTTT	few	NA	TRBV12-3/TRBV12-4	TRBJ1-5
CASSPDRGETQYF	TGCGCCAGCAGCCCAGACAGGGGAGAGACCCAGTACTTC	many	TRBD1	TRBV4-3	TRBJ2-5
CASSYSAGSPLHF	TGTGCCAGCAGTTACAGCGCGGGGTCACCCCTCCACTTT	many	NA	TRBV6-6	TRBJ1-6
CASSQDPAQPQHF	TGCGCCAGCAGCCAAGATCCCGCTCAGCCCCAGCATTTT	few	NA	TRBV4-3	TRBJ1-5
CASSLAPGHTGELFF	TGTGCCAGCAGCTTAGCCCCCGGTCACACCGGGGAGCTGTTTTTT	many	NA	TRBV7-2	TRBJ2-2
CSVGGQDYNEQFF	TGCAGCGTTGGTGGACAAGACTACAATGAGCAGTTCTTC	few	NA	TRBV29-1	TRBJ2-1
CSATGTSVNEQFF	TGCAGTGCAACCGGGACTAGCGTCAATGAGCAGTTCTTC	many	TRBD2	TRBV20-1	TRBJ2-1
CASSEEETQYF	TGTGCCAGCAGTGAAGAGGAGACCCAGTACTTC	many	NA	TRBV2	TRBJ2-5
CASSFWDSSYEQYF	TGTGCCAGCAGCTTCTGGGATAGCTCCTACGAGCAGTACTTC	many	NA	TRBV11-2	TRBJ2-7
CASSGTGVGGYTF	TGTGCCAGCAGTGGGACAGGGGTCGGAGGCTACACCTTC	NA	TRBD1	TRBV25-1	TRBJ1-2
CSVDGGYSGANVLTF	TGCAGCGTTGATGGCGGCTACTCTGGGGCCAACGTCCTGACTTTC	NA	NA	TRBV29-1	TRBJ2-6
CASSSDLAGGGKNIQYF	TGTGCCAGCAGCTCGGATCTAGCGGGGGGTGGCAAAAACATTCAGTACTTC	many	TRBD2	TRBV7-2	TRBJ2-4
CASSPLAGAYNEQFF	TGTGCCAGCTCCCCACTAGCGGGGGCGTACAATGAGCAGTTCTTC	many	TRBD2	TRBV18	TRBJ2-1
CASSVVPGGDTQYF	TGTGCCAGCAGCGTAGTCCCCGGGGGGGATACGCAGTATTTT	NA	TRBD2	TRBV9	TRBJ2-3
CASRQTGSYEQYF	TGTGCCAGCAGGCAGACAGGGTCCTACGAGCAGTACTTC	NA	TRBD1	TRBV7-2	TRBJ2-7
CASSLRVGGQNPSTQYF	TGTGCCAGCAGTTTAAGGGTCGGGGGACAGAACCCCAGCACGCAGTATTTT	few	NA	TRBV12-3/TRBV12-4	TRBJ2-3
CASSVGTKDAQYF	TGTGCCAGCAGCGTCGGGACTAAAGATGCGCAGTATTTT	NA	TRBD2	TRBV7-9	TRBJ2-3
CASRTGNYGYTF	TGTGCCAGCCGGACAGGGAACTATGGCTACACCTTC	many	TRBD1	TRBV10-3	TRBJ1-2
CASSWETIGWEQYF	TGTGCCAGCAGCTGGGAGACCATCGGCTGGGAGCAGTACTTC	few	NA	TRBV5-5	TRBJ2-7
CASRGLGTPKGTEAFF	TGTGCCAGCAGGGGCCTCGGGACACCAAAGGGAACTGAAGCTTTCTTT	few	NA	TRBV28	TRBJ1-1
CASSLRTGPTEAFF	TGTGCCAGCAGCTTAAGGACAGGGCCGACTGAAGCTTTCTTT	many	TRBD1	TRBV7-2	TRBJ1-1
CASSQSAPVNPNQPQHF	TGCGCCAGCAGCCAATCGGCCCCTGTTAATCCCAATCAGCCCCAGCATTTT	NA	NA	TRBV4-1	TRBJ1-5
CASSLQRGVKETQYF	TGTGCCAGCAGCTTACAGCGGGGGGTGAAAGAGACCCAGTACTTC	many	TRBD2	TRBV5-4	TRBJ2-5
CASSSMGGYTF	TGTGCCAGCAGTTCCATGGGGGGCTACACCTTC	NA	NA	TRBV6-6	TRBJ1-2
CASSQVNAGAYEQYF	TGTGCCAGCAGCCAAGTGAACGCAGGCGCCTACGAGCAGTACTTC	NA	NA	TRBV4-2	TRBJ2-7
CASSLGTGGLNEKLFF	TGCGCCAGCAGCTTGGGTACAGGAGGCCTCAATGAAAAACTGTTTTTT	many	NA	TRBV5-1	TRBJ1-4
CASSFDGLAGTEQYF	TGTGCCAGCAGCTTCGATGGGCTAGCGGGGACCGAGCAGTACTTC	many	TRBD2	TRBV7-6	TRBJ2-7
CATSGPGEQETQYF	TGTGCCACCAGTGGGCCGGGGGAACAAGAGACCCAGTACTTC	NA	NA	TRBV24-1	TRBJ2-5
CAISESTGGGYGYTF	TGTGCCATCAGTGAGTCGACAGGGGGCGGCTATGGCTACACCTTC	many	TRBD1	TRBV10-3	TRBJ1-2
CASSLVDISSTDTQYF	TGTGCCAGCTCACTCGTCGACATCTCTAGCACAGATACGCAGTATTTT	NA	NA	TRBV18	TRBJ2-3
CASSFGLGTANTGELFF	TGTGCCAGCAGCTTTGGCTTAGGGACTGCGAACACCGGGGAGCTGTTTTTT	NA	NA	TRBV5-6	TRBJ2-2
CATLASTDSQETQYF	TGTGCCACCTTAGCTTCGACAGACAGCCAAGAGACCCAGTACTTC	many	NA	TRBV7-9	TRBJ2-5
CATSTPGGPETQYF	TGTGCCACCAGCACCCCAGGGGGCCCAGAGACCCAGTACTTC	many	TRBD1	TRBV15	TRBJ2-5
CASSFGQGNQPQHF	TGTGCCAGCAGTTTTGGACAGGGCAATCAGCCCCAGCATTTT	many	TRBD1	TRBV27	TRBJ1-5
CASSLEHQRGGWSDTQYF	TGTGCCAGCAGTTTGGAGCATCAGCGGGGGGGTTGGTCAGATACGCAGTATTTT	many	TRBD2	TRBV28	TRBJ2-3
CASSSPEGQETQYF	TGCGCCAGTTCGAGTCCCGAGGGCCAAGAGACCCAGTACTTC	many	NA	TRBV5-1	TRBJ2-5
CALRGSQETQYF	TGCGCGCTTAGGGGTAGCCAAGAGACCCAGTACTTC	many	NA	TRBV20-1	TRBJ2-5
CSARAPGGQETQYF	TGCAGTGCTAGGGCCCCTGGGGGCCAAGAGACCCAGTACTTC	many	NA	TRBV20-1	TRBJ2-5
CASSLARDEKLFF	TGTGCCAGCAGCTTGGCCCGGGATGAAAAACTGTTTTTT	NA	NA	TRBV7-2	TRBJ1-4
CASSITGRGNTEAFF	TGTGCCAGCAGTATCACAGGTCGCGGGAACACTGAAGCTTTCTTT	many	NA	TRBV6-2/TRBV6-3	TRBJ1-1
CASREDRSAFF	TGTGCCAGCAGAGAGGACAGATCGGCTTTCTTT	few	NA	TRBV2	TRBJ1-1
CASSGTSGGTPTDTQYF	TGCGCCAGCAGCGGGACTAGCGGGGGGACACCCACAGATACGCAGTATTTT	few	TRBD2	TRBV4-1	TRBJ2-3
CASSTTGLTDTQYF	TGTGCCAGCAGCACAACGGGGCTCACAGATACGCAGTATTTT	many	NA	TRBV7-3	TRBJ2-3
CASSLTGGSPLHF	TGTGCCAGCAGTTTGACAGGGGGCTCACCCCTCCACTTT	few	TRBD1	TRBV12-3/TRBV12-4	TRBJ1-6
CATRGQDGETQYF	TGTGCCACAAGAGGACAGGATGGAGAGACCCAGTACTTC	few	TRBD1	TRBV10-3	TRBJ2-5